Listed below are T cell receptor beta chains from one sample, sequenced in a study of T-cell reconstitution after alpha-beta-depleted transplantation in children. MiXCR, applied by TCRdb to the PCR reads, yields one record per CDR3 protein. In the table there are almost 500,000 distinct CDR3 sequences, around 13% of which are singletons. The sample in question was PBMCs from the stem cell graft donor, obtained from the stem cell graft. These receptors all come from a human donor who donated a stem cell graft to a child with combined immunodeficiency. The CDR3 runs from the conserved cysteine through the conserved F or W. Fields, in order: J gene, V gene, clone size, D gene, CDR3 length, CDR3 DNA, CDR3 protein. The D gene is left open where the match is weak. Only part of the rows carry a size: once, few, many, or a class if the clone is expanded.

>TRBJ2-5|TRBV7-2|many|.|15
TGTGCCAGCAGCTTCTTCCAGGGCCAGCAAGAGACCCAGTACTTC
CASSFFQGQQETQYF
>TRBJ2-2|TRBV15|many|TRBD2|15
TGTGCCACCAGCCGGACTAGCGCGAACACCGGGGAGCTGTTTTTT
CATSRTSANTGELFF
>TRBJ2-7|TRBV12-3/TRBV12-4|.|TRBD1|16
TGTGCCAGCAGTTTTTCCGCGACAGGGGTTTCCTACGAGCAGTACTTC
CASSFSATGVSYEQYF
>TRBJ2-7|TRBV11-2|many|TRBD1|15
TGTGCCAGCAGCTTAAGGGACAGGAGACCCTACGAGCAGTACTTC
CASSLRDRRPYEQYF
>TRBJ2-1|TRBV20-1|.|TRBD2|16
TGCGCCAGTGGGCTAGCGGAGCAGCTAACCTACAATGAGCAGTTCTTC
CASGLAEQLTYNEQFF
>TRBJ2-1|TRBV11-2|few|TRBD2|18
TGTGCCAGCAGCCCTGTCGGGACTAGCGGGAGTCTATACAATGAGCAGTTCTTC
CASSPVGTSGSLYNEQFF
>TRBJ2-3|TRBV20-1|.|.|14
TGCAGTGCCCGCAGGGACCGAAGCACAGATACGCAGTATTTT
CSARRDRSTDTQYF
>TRBJ2-1|TRBV12-5|.|TRBD1|16
TGTGCTAGTGGTAGCTCCCGGGACAGTCCTTACAATGAGCAGTTCTTC
CASGSSRDSPYNEQFF
>TRBJ2-3|TRBV7-3|.|TRBD2|17
TGTGCCAGCAGCTCGGGCGGGGGGATAACGGACCGAGATACGCAGTATTTT
CASSSGGGITDRDTQYF
>TRBJ2-1|TRBV4-1|.|.|13
TGCGCCAGCAGCCAAGTTGTGGGTGATGAGCAGTTCTTC
CASSQVVGDEQFF
>TRBJ2-4|TRBV18|few|.|14
TGTGCCAGCTCATCCGGACTGGGTGGAAACATTCAGTACTTC
CASSSGLGGNIQYF
>TRBJ2-2|TRBV12-3/TRBV12-4|.|TRBD1|15
TGTGCCAGCAGTAGACAGGGGCAAACCACCGGGGAGCTGTTTTTT
CASSRQGQTTGELFF
>TRBJ2-5|TRBV20-1|many|.|13
TGCAGTGCTATCCGGAGGTTACAAGAGACCCAGTACTTC
CSAIRRLQETQYF
>TRBJ1-1|TRBV6-5|many|.|13
TGTGCCAGCAAGCGGACGGAGAACACTGAAGCTTTCTTT
CASKRTENTEAFF
>TRBJ2-7|TRBV5-5|few|.|14
TGTGCCAGCAGCTTGGGGACAGAATTCTACGAGCAGTACTTC
CASSLGTEFYEQYF
>TRBJ2-1|TRBV10-3|many|TRBD2|15
TGTGCCATCAGTGATGGCGGGAGCTCCTACAATGAGCAGTTCTTC
CAISDGGSSYNEQFF
>TRBJ2-3|TRBV12-3/TRBV12-4|few|TRBD2|15
TGTGCCAGCAGCCTTTCTAGCGGGGGGCCGGATACGCAGTATTTT
CASSLSSGGPDTQYF
>TRBJ2-7|TRBV5-1|few|TRBD1|13
TGCGCCAGCAGCTTCGACAGGGACTACGAGCAGTACTTC
CASSFDRDYEQYF
>TRBJ2-7|TRBV10-3|few|.|15
TGTGCCATCAGTGCCGAGGGGGGGAGCTCCTACGAGCAGTACTTC
CAISAEGGSSYEQYF
>TRBJ2-3|TRBV12-3/TRBV12-4|.|TRBD2|18
TGTGCCAGCAGTGCGGCTAGCGGGAGGTCTACCCTCACAGATACGCAGTATTTT
CASSAASGRSTLTDTQYF
>TRBJ1-1|TRBV15|few|.|17
TGTGCCACCAGCAGAGAGAGGGACCGACCTACCGGGACTGAAGCTTTCTTT
CATSRERDRPTGTEAFF
>TRBJ2-3|TRBV30|.|.|15
TGTGCCTGGAGTTCTCAGGGGCGAGTCACAGATACGCAGTATTTT
CAWSSQGRVTDTQYF
>TRBJ2-5|TRBV29-1|many|.|12
TGCAGCGTAGTTTTCAGATTAGAGACCCAGTACTTC
CSVVFRLETQYF
>TRBJ2-7|TRBV12-3/TRBV12-4|.|.|13
TGTGCCAGCAGTTTTCTAGCGATGGACGAGCAGTACTTC
CASSFLAMDEQYF
>TRBJ2-3|TRBV6-1|.|TRBD2|15
TGTGCCAGCAGGCTTAGCGGGGGGGCAGCCCATACGCAGTATTTT
CASRLSGGAAHTQYF
>TRBJ2-1|TRBV11-3|.|.|16
TGTGCCAGCAGCTTACACTTTATCTCTGGCTACAATGAGCAGTTCTTC
CASSLHFISGYNEQFF
>TRBJ2-7|TRBV7-2|.|TRBD2|16
TGTGCCAGCAGCTTAAGTTCGGGGAGGGCCTTATACGAGCAGTACTTC
CASSLSSGRALYEQYF
>TRBJ2-2|TRBV19|few|TRBD1|14
TGTGCCAGCACGACAGGGCCGGACACCGGGGAGCTGTTTTTT
CASTTGPDTGELFF
>TRBJ1-1|TRBV5-1|many|TRBD1|17
TGCGCCAGCAGCTCCGAGGACAGGGACCGAATGAACACTGAAGCTTTCTTT
CASSSEDRDRMNTEAFF
>TRBJ2-1|TRBV12-3/TRBV12-4|many|.|12
TGTGCCAGCAGTCCCCCATACAATGAGCAGTTCTTC
CASSPPYNEQFF
>TRBJ1-1|TRBV7-8|many|.|16
TGTGCCAGCAGCTTAGTCGGGGGTTGGCTCGGCACTGAAGCTTTCTTT
CASSLVGGWLGTEAFF
>TRBJ1-5|TRBV12-3/TRBV12-4|few|.|14
TGTGCCAGCAGCCCCGGACTGAGCAATCAGCCCCAGCATTTT
CASSPGLSNQPQHF
>TRBJ2-3|TRBV20-1|.|TRBD2|15
TGCAGTGAGTCGAAGCGGGAATGGTGCACAGATACGCAGTATTTT
CSESKREWCTDTQYF
>TRBJ1-4|TRBV7-9|few|TRBD1|14
TGTGCCAGCAGCCTGACAGGGGAGGGTGAAAAACTGTTTTTT
CASSLTGEGEKLFF
>TRBJ2-1|TRBV5-1|.|.|14
TGCGCCAGCAGCTTGACCCGAGGGGGGAATGAGCAGTTCTTC
CASSLTRGGNEQFF
>TRBJ2-1|TRBV20-1|many|TRBD2|15
TGCAGTGCGTATCAGACTAGCGGAGCTCAGAATGAGCAGTTCTTC
CSAYQTSGAQNEQFF
>TRBJ2-3|TRBV5-1|many|TRBD1|16
TGCGCCAGCAGCTGGGAGACAGGGGGGGACACAGATACGCAGTATTTT
CASSWETGGDTDTQYF
>TRBJ2-1|TRBV4-3|many|TRBD2|17
TGCGCCAGCAGCCAAGACCTCCAGACTAGCGTCGGCAATGAGCAGTTCTTC
CASSQDLQTSVGNEQFF
>TRBJ2-5|TRBV12-3/TRBV12-4|many|.|14
TGTGCCAGCAGTATTACAGGGTACCGAGAGACCCAGTACTTC
CASSITGYRETQYF
>TRBJ1-1|TRBV6-2/TRBV6-3|.|.|14
TGTGCCAGCACAACCAGGAGGGGGGCCACTGAAGCTTTCTTT
CASTTRRGATEAFF
>TRBJ1-1|TRBV15|few|.|13
TGTGCCACCAGCCGAGGCCAGGGCACTGAAGCTTTCTTT
CATSRGQGTEAFF
>TRBJ2-1|TRBV15|few|.|15
TGTGCCACCAGCAGTGGACGGACAGTTTACAATGAGCAGTTCTTC
CATSSGRTVYNEQFF
>TRBJ1-3|TRBV20-1|many|.|15
TGCAGTGCTGTGGGTCGGGGTTCGGCTGGAAACACCATATATTTT
CSAVGRGSAGNTIYF
>TRBJ2-2|TRBV12-3/TRBV12-4|.|.|13
TGTGCCAGCAGTTTAAGGCCCCGGGGCGAGCTGTTTTTT
CASSLRPRGELFF
>TRBJ2-5|TRBV19|.|.|17
TGTGCCAGTAGTATTAATCCGGTGGACTCATCAGGAGAGACCCAGTACTTC
CASSINPVDSSGETQYF
>TRBJ2-5|TRBV10-3|.|TRBD2|14
TGTGCCATCAGTGAACGAGCGGGACAAGAGACCCAGTACTTC
CAISERAGQETQYF
>TRBJ2-7|TRBV29-1|.|TRBD2|13
TGCAGCGCAAGGACTAGCGGGCCCTACGAGCAGTACTTC
CSARTSGPYEQYF
>TRBJ2-2|TRBV24-1|many|TRBD1|16
TGTGCCACCAGTGATCGGCGGACAGGGGGAACCGGGGAGCTGTTTTTT
CATSDRRTGGTGELFF